This is a list of T cell receptor beta chains from one sample in a study of regulatory and conventional T cells in RAG deficiency. The table came from immunoSEQ multiplex PCR; TCRdb's copy has only in-frame clones and leaves some out. The sample contains around 31,000 clones, 70% to 90% of which appear only once. These same data were also listed under a study on regulatory T cells.

The source material was CD8+ T cells sorted from blood. These receptors all come from a human donor in good health. The CDR3 runs from the conserved cysteine through the conserved F or W.

j_gene | v_gene | CDR3aa
TRBJ2-3 | TRBV15 | CATSSRGSLTDTQYF
TRBJ2-7 | TRBV11-2 | CASSYGRGPTYEQYF
TRBJ2-7 | TRBV5-1 | CASSLGLGPSYEQYF
TRBJ2-7 | TRBV4-2 | CASSQSEGSYEQYF
TRBJ2-1 | TRBV27 | CASSLGLASYNEQFF
TRBJ2-1 | TRBV4-1 | CASSHETASSYNEQFF
TRBJ1-1 | TRBV19 | CASGNRATEAFF
TRBJ1-1 | TRBV30 | CAWTRILGDTEAFF
TRBJ2-5 | TRBV15 | CATSRTLTGVGTQYF
TRBJ2-3 | TRBV4-1 | CASSQERTVSDTQYF
TRBJ1-2 | TRBV7-9 | CASSLDGAGTLGYTF
TRBJ2-7 | TRBV19 | CASSPGTGPSYEQYF
TRBJ1-2 | TRBV7-3 | CASSAMGGGLDGYTF
TRBJ1-2 | TRBV5-6 | CASSWDRGNYGYTF
TRBJ2-2 | TRBV7-9 | CASSLSPTGLSNTGELFF
TRBJ2-1 | TRBV10-2 | CASSRKWGDEQFF
TRBJ1-5 | TRBV21-1 | CASSKIPGFGPSRLNQPQHF
TRBJ1-2 | TRBV11-2 | CASSSAKHRANYGYTF
TRBJ2-1 | TRBV19 | CASSIVDSWSYNEQFF
TRBJ2-7 | TRBV2 | CASSIRMTYEQYF
TRBJ1-5 | TRBV27 | CASSLHSSNQPQHF
TRBJ2-2 | TRBV5-1 | CASSSDGGYTGELFF
TRBJ1-1 | TRBV13 | CASSLGQGVTEAFF
TRBJ2-3 | TRBV4-1 | CASRTSGTDTQYF
TRBJ1-2 | TRBV5-4 | CASSLWGLGRAGGYTF
TRBJ1-2 | TRBV19 | CASSIRGPNYGYTF
TRBJ1-3 | TRBV19 | CASSSVWTSGNTIYF
TRBJ2-2 | TRBV29-1 | CSLRDGNTGELFF
TRBJ2-7 | TRBV19 | CASSMASSNYEQYF
TRBJ1-5 | TRBV27 | CASSLSRYGGDSNQPQHF
TRBJ2-7 | TRBV6-1 | CATRDNSYEQYF
TRBJ2-5 | TRBV6-5 | CASSPGLGETQYF
TRBJ2-1 | TRBV13 | CASNLLWGDEQFF
TRBJ2-2 | TRBV18 | CASSPPGQAFANTGELFF
TRBJ2-3 | TRBV7-2 | CASSPSGSTDTQYF
TRBJ1-1 | TRBV19 | CASNSGQNTEAFF
TRBJ1-5 | TRBV28 | CASSFRRSHSNQPQHF
TRBJ2-7 | TRBV29-1 | CSVTTGTYEQYF
TRBJ2-3 | TRBV18 | CASSPPEREGRTDTQYF
TRBJ1-1 | TRBV30 | CAWSPGGTEAFF
TRBJ2-7 | TRBV7-6 | CASSLADSYEQYF
TRBJ1-2 | TRBV7-9 | CASSATGKRDGYTF
TRBJ2-6 | TRBV15 | CATSRDLSQLGQGWTNVLTF
TRBJ2-7 | TRBV4-2 | CASSQVKSDEQYF
TRBJ2-2 | TRBV2 | CASSPGGTARGELFF
TRBJ2-1 | TRBV7-9 | CASSQGLAPDLTYNEQFF
TRBJ1-3 | TRBV6-4 | CASSDGGTRGNTIYF
TRBJ1-1 | TRBV4-1 | CASSQEGQGAVNTEAFF
TRBJ1-6 | TRBV5-6 | CASSLRDRGTYNSPLHF
. | TRBV11-1 | CASSSTTYEQYF
TRBJ2-7 | TRBV7-8 | CASSLVVGQGSSYEQYF